The source of this TCR beta chain is a study of OX40 agonist ivuxolimab in advanced cancers. Study background: The drug used for patients, ivuxolimab, was an agonistic anti-OX40 (CD134) antibody. Three dose-escalation patients had partial responses: one with hepatocellular carcinoma and two with cutaneous melanoma. Study-wide results and caveats: Expanded clones tended on average to be more numerous among CD8+ T cells than CD4+.

On this clone: Its antigen is unknown.

The assay was immunoSEQ multiplex PCR, and TCRdb's table has in-frame clones only and misses some. The sample has 150,000 to 190,000 clones; 94% are singletons. Germline assignment: CDR1 MNHEY and CDR2 SMNVEV (reference sequence). The V end was cut by 7 bases, the J end by 4 bases, with 18 bases between. The CDR3 covers 15 residues. Sequenced here: CD4+ or CD8+ T cells sorted from blood, sampled in a trial of the OX40 agonist ivuxolimab. The rearrangement joins TRBV27 to TRBJ2-3, with D maybe TRBD2 (6 bases). The receptor was isolated from an adult with an advanced solid tumor such as melanoma, head and neck, liver or kidney cancer. The CDR3 spells CASKDWGGKSDTQYF. The CDR3 coding sequence is TGTGCCAGCAAAGATTGGGGCGGGAAGTCAGATACGCAGTATTTT.